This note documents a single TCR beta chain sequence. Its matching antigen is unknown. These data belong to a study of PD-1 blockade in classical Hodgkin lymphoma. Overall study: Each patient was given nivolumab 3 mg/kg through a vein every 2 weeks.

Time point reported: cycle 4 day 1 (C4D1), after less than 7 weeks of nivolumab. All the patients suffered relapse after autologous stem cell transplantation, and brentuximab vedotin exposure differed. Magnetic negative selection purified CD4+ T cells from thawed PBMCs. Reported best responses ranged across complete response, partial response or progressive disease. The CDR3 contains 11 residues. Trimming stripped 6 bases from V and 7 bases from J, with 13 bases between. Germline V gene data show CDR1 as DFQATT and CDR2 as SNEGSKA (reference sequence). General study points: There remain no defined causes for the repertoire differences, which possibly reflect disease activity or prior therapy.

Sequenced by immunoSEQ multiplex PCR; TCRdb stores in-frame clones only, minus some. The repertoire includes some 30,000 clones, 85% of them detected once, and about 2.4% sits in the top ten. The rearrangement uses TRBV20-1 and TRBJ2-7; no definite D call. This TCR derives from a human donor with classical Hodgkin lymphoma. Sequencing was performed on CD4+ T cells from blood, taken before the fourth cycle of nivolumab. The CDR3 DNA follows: TGCAGTGCGTACCGAGACCGAGAGCAGTACTTC. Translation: CSAYRDREQYF.